This TCR beta chain was recorded in a study of blood T cell repertoires in COVID-19. The overall study: COVID-19 samples from acute and convalescent phases originated in the United States, Italy and Spain. PBMCs, B-cell-depleted T cells, or T cells provided the cDNA or gDNA that made up the material.

In the source study's methods: It was from reference gene primer amplification that nucleated cell counts were estimated. This table comes from immunoSEQ multiplex PCR, and its TCRdb copy is limited to in-frame clones, with some not included. Clone size and V and J calls were adopted from that table, with D and trimming inferred from the DNA. The sample includes some 250,000 clones, 88% of them seen just once. The length of the CDR3 is 16 residues. From germline, CDR1 is LGHNT and CDR2 FRNRAP. V was clipped by 5 bases and J by 3 bases, with 17 bases between them. This sequence joins TRBV12-5 and TRBJ2-1; D is perhaps TRBD1 (6 bases). This receptor was obtained from a woman between 40 and 50 years old who had recovered from COVID-19. The sample consisted of peripheral blood. The CDR3 loop reads CASGPRRLGGYNEQFF. CDR3 bases: TGTGCTAGTGGTCCCCGGCGGCTAGGGGGCTACAATGAGCAGTTCTTC.